Below are 15 T cell receptor beta chains sequenced from a single sample in a study of shared clonotypes between healthy human individuals. Only in-frame clones appear in the TCRdb table, and some are missing; sequencing was by immunoSEQ multiplex PCR. Of about 2.3 million clones listed, around 92% are singletons. The sequencing input was naive CD4+ T cells from PBMCs. The subset: CD45RA+ positively selected. The receptors originated from a man aged 18 to 30 in good health. Some clones in this sample may be carry-over from other donors' samples.

The V and J genes are TRBV2 and TRBJ1-6; D not certain. This CDR3 has 12 amino acids. Germline V gives CDR1 SNHLY, CDR2 FYNNEI. Trimming left V 6 bases short and J 4 bases short, with 4 bases between. The CDR3 coding sequence is TGTGCCAGCAGACAGTATAATTCACCCCTCCACTTT. This translates into CASRQYNSPLHF.

The chain employs TRBV6-6 and TRBJ2-7, with D perhaps matching TRBD1 (6 bases). V lost 5 bases, J lost 2 bases, and 19 bases lay in between. CDR3 size: 16 residues. Per germline, CDR1 MNHNY and CDR2 SVGAGI (reference sequence). The CDR3: CASSRPGQTQTYEQYF. The DNA for the CDR3 is TGTGCCAGCAGTCGGCCCGGACAGACTCAAACCTACGAGCAGTACTTC.

V is TRBV5-4 and J is TRBJ2-7, with TRBD2 identical over 12 bases. The germline CDR1 and CDR2 sequences are SGHNT and YYREEE (reference sequence). This CDR3 contains 15 residues. The J segment lost 3 bases and the V segment lost 4 bases, leaving 5 bases of the junction unmatched. CDR3 sequence reads: CASSLTSGRNYEQYF. CDR3 nucleotides: TGTGCCAGCAGCCTGACTAGCGGGAGAAACTACGAGCAGTACTTC.

This chain links TRBV6-6 with TRBJ1-2; the D is unclear. This CDR3 has 13 residues. V shed 5 bases and J shed 8 bases, with 15 bases lying between them. Germline-derived CDR1 and CDR2 are MNHNY and SVGAGI (reference sequence). The CDR3 spells CASSDGPRGGYTF. The CDR3 DNA reads TGTGCCAGCAGTGACGGGCCCCGTGGAGGCTACACCTTC.

The genes are TRBV19 and TRBJ2-5, with TRBD1 matching over 10 bases. CDR1 and CDR2 (germline): LNHDA, SQIVND (reference sequence). Unmatched junction bases numbered 3, after V lost 0 bases and J lost 5 bases. The CDR3 contains 15 residues. This chain's CDR3 is CASSIETGGRETQYF. Written as DNA, the CDR3 is TGTGCCAGTAGTATAGAGACAGGGGGCCGGGAGACCCAGTACTTC.

The chain employs TRBV28 and TRBJ1-1; tentative D call: TRBD1 (6 bases). The ends were cut back, 2 bases at V and 4 bases at J, with 14 bases in the middle. This CDR3 has 15 amino acids. CDR1 is MDHEN, CDR2 SYDVKM, per germline. DNA of the CDR3: TGTGCCAGCAGTTTAAGGGGGGCTGGGGCCACTGAAGCTTTCTTT. Translating it yields CASSLRGAGATEAFF.

This clone has more than one count but fewer than ten. The chain has TRBV2 and TRBJ1-1; D gene uncertain. Trimming removed 8 bases at V and 4 bases at J, with 14 bases between. Germline CDR1 reads SNHLY; CDR2 reads FYNNEI. The CDR3 length is 13 residues. CDR3 protein: CASVRERSTEAFF. The CDR3, as DNA: TGTGCCAGCGTAAGGGAGCGGAGCACTGAAGCTTTCTTT.

The chain's CDR3 is CASSPPTATGSNEQFF. Written as DNA, the CDR3 is TGTGCCAGCAGCCCACCTACTGCGACAGGGAGCAATGAGCAGTTCTTC. The genes are TRBV21-1 and TRBJ2-1; the D segment call TRBD1 is taken from the table without a DNA check. TRBV21-1 is recorded as a pseudogene. CDR3 length: 16 residues.

The chain couples TRBV2 to TRBJ1-5; D is uncertain. V lost 2 bases, J lost 6 bases, and 8 bases lay in between. This CDR3 comprises 13 residues. Germline lookup yields CDR1 SNHLY and CDR2 FYNNEI. DNA for the CDR3: TGTGCCAGCAGTGAAACCCGGGGTCAGCCCCAGCATTTT. Protein product: CASSETRGQPQHF.

The chain couples TRBV6-5 to TRBJ2-5, with 9 bases aligning to TRBD2. Germline loops: CDR1 MNHEY, CDR2 SVGAGI. Germline trimming cut 0 bases from V and 5 bases from J; bases unmatched to any gene: 7. The CDR3 totals 16 residues. The CDR3 protein is CASSYSGGRASETQYF. CDR3 nucleotides: TGTGCCAGCAGTTACTCAGGCGGGAGGGCCTCGGAGACCCAGTACTTC.

The chain combines TRBV5-1 with TRBJ1-2, with a tentative D call TRBD1 (5 bases). The CDR3 is made up of 15 amino acids. CDR1 and CDR2 (germline): SGHRS, YFSETQ. The V end lost 4 bases, the J end lost 0 bases, and 13 bases lay between the germline ends. The CDR3 sequence is CASSPGTVANYGYTF. The CDR3 DNA follows: TGCGCCAGCAGCCCGGGGACCGTAGCTAACTATGGCTACACCTTC. Together with reference TRBV5-1 and TRBJ1-2, the CDR3 gives the full variable domain: KAGVTQTPRYLIKTRGQQVTLSCSPISGHRSVSWYQQTPGQGLQFLFEYFSETQRNKGNFPGRFSGRQFSNSRSEMNVSTLELGDSALYLCASSPGTVANYGYTFGSGTRLTVV.

CDR3 bases: TGTGCCAGCAGCTTGGAGGGGGGGAGGAACAATGAGCAGTTCTTC. Its protein product is CASSLEGGRNNEQFF. V is TRBV5-4 and J is TRBJ2-1; a possible D gene is TRBD2 (7 bases). CDR1 and CDR2 from the germline V gene are SGHNT and YYREEE (reference sequence). CDR3 length equals 15 residues. V was clipped by 0 bases and J by 5 bases, with 12 bases between them. The variable domain in full, with the rest retrieved from reference TRBV5-4 and TRBJ2-1, is ETGVTQSPTHLIKTRGQQVTLRCSSQSGHNTVSWYQQALGQGPQFIFQYYREEENGRGNFPPRFSGLQFPNYSSELNVNALELDDSALYLCASSLEGGRNNEQFFGPGTRLTVL.

V gene TRBV18 combines with J gene TRBJ2-1, with TRBD2 identical over 15 bases. Germline lookup yields CDR1 KGHSH and CDR2 LQKENI. V gave up 5 bases and J gave up 0 bases; unmatched junction bases: 2. This CDR3 comprises 17 residues. CDR3 region: CASSGTSGRPSYNEQFF. CDR3 DNA sequence: TGTGCCAGCTCAGGGACTAGCGGGAGGCCCTCCTACAATGAGCAGTTCTTC.

This rearrangement joins TRBV10-2 to TRBJ1-1, with 9 bases that match TRBD1. This CDR3 comprises 14 residues. Germline CDR1 reads WSHSY; CDR2 reads SAAADI. V shed 6 bases, J shed 3 bases, and the junction held 5 bases outside the gene matches. The CDR3 nucleotides are TGCGCCAGCAGAGAAGGACAGGGGTACACTGAAGCTTTCTTT. Protein sequence: CASREGQGYTEAFF.

The rearrangement joins TRBV14 to TRBJ2-7; D is tentatively TRBD1 or TRBD2 (5 bases each). The CDR3 loop spans 16 amino acids. The germline V gene encodes CDR1 SGHDN and CDR2 FVKESK. Trimming left V 1 base short and J 3 bases short, with 16 bases between. CDR3 protein: CASSQGGFGGIYEQYF. The DNA of the CDR3 is TGTGCCAGCAGCCAAGGAGGCTTTGGGGGTATCTACGAGCAGTACTTC.